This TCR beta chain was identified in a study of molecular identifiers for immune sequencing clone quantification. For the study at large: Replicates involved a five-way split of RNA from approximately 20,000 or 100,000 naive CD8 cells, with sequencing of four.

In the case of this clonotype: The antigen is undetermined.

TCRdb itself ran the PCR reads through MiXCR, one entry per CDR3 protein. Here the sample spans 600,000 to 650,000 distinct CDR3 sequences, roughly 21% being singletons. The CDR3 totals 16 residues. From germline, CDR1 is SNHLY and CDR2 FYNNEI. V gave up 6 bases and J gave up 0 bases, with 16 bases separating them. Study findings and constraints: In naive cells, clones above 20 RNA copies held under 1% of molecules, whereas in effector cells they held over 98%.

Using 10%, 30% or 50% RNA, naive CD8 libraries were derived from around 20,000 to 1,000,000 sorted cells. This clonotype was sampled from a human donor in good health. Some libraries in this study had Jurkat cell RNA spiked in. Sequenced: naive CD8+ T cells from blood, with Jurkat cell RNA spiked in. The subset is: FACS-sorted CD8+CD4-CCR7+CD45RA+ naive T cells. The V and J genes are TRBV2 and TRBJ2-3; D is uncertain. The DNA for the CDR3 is TGTGCCAGCAGAGTGGCTAGAAACCCTAGCACAGATACGCAGTATTTT. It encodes CASRVARNPSTDTQYF.